What follows is one T cell receptor beta chain and its context. Its antigen is as yet unknown. The authors obtained approximately 2 micrograms of genomic DNA from cryopreserved PBMCs for TCR beta libraries. The data originate from a study of cytotoxic CD8 clonotypes in ibrutinib-treated CLL. Overall study: The study included 11 relapsed/refractory and 15 treatment-naive patients; under 18 had IGHV unmutated disease. Study-wide results and caveats: The times at which samples were taken varied between sustained-remission and progressing patients. Patients showed higher baseline clonality than age-matched healthy donors, and it tracked circulating CD8+ T-cell counts.

Sequenced by immunoSEQ multiplex PCR; TCRdb stores in-frame clones only, minus some. The sample lists about 140,000 clones, 91% occurring once. CDR1 and CDR2 from the germline V gene are MNHEY and SVGAGI. This CDR3 is 14 amino acids long. Trimming removed 6 bases at V and 6 bases at J, with 18 bases between. V and J are TRBV6-5 and TRBJ2-7; D perhaps matches TRBD2 (5 bases). Sequences were derived from PBMCs, sampled after 12 months of ibrutinib treatment. This TCR was sampled from a human donor with chronic lymphocytic leukemia. DNA for the CDR3: TGTGCCAGCAGCCCGAACGGGGAATTCGGCGAGCAGTACTTC. This gives the protein CASSPNGEFGEQYF.